This T cell receptor beta chain is from a study of cytomegalovirus exposure and HLA in healthy donors. Amplification used 60 Vbeta primers and 13 Jbeta primers. This table comes from immunoSEQ multiplex PCR, and its TCRdb copy is limited to in-frame clones, with some not included. The repertoire table contains tens of thousands of clones. Notes on this clone: The target antigen is unknown.

Overall study results and limits: By a later analysis, the bulk of CMV-associated TCR beta chains appeared HLA-restricted. A missense variant in DCLRE1C was later tied to TCR beta V- and J-gene trimming.

This sequence was found in a female donor in good health and CMV-seronegative. Sequenced input: PBMCs.

CDR3 in amino acids: CASRTPGTPTDTQYF. The CDR3 nucleotides are TGTGCCAGTAGAACTCCCGGGACACCAACAGATACGCAGTATTTT. The V and J genes are TRBV19 and TRBJ2-3; perhaps TRBD1 as D (6 bases). V was shortened by 6 bases and J by 3 bases, with 16 bases between the two germline ends. This CDR3 spans 15 amino acids. CDR1 is LNHDA, CDR2 SQIVND, per germline (reference sequence).